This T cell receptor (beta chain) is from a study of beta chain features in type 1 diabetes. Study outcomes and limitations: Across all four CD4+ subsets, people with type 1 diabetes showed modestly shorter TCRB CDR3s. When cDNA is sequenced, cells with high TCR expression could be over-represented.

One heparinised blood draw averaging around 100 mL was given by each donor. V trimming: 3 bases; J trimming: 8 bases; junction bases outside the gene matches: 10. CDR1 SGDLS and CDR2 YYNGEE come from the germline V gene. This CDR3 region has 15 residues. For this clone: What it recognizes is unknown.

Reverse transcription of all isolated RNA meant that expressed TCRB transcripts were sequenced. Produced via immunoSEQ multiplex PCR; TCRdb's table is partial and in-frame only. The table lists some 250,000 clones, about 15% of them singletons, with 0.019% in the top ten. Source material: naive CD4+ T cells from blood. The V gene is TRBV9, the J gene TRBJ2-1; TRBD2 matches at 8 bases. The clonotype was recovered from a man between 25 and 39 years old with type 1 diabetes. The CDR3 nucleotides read TGTGCCAGCAGCGCCCCGGGACTAGTGAGGCATGAGCAGTTCTTC. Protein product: CASSAPGLVRHEQFF.